Presented here are 28 T cell receptor beta chains from one specimen sequenced in a study of cytomegalovirus exposure and HLA in healthy donors. Use of 60 Vbeta and 13 Jbeta primers characterized the PCR. Assay used: immunoSEQ multiplex PCR; TCRdb lists only in-frame clones, some missing. The table shows 150,000 or so clones, with around 80% occurring only once. The sample comprised PBMCs. The receptor set was obtained from a man aged 18 to 30 in good health and CMV-seropositive.

This clone has a single count. This chain connects TRBV5-5 to TRBJ1-1; the D gene is possibly TRBD1 (5 bases). The V and J ends lost 5 bases and 0 bases respectively, with 8 bases between them. This CDR3 has 13 residues. CDR1 and CDR2 from the germline V gene are SGHKS and YYEKEE (reference sequence). The DNA for the CDR3 is TGTGCCAGCAGGGAGGGACTGAACACTGAAGCTTTCTTT. It specifies CASREGLNTEAFF.

The V gene is TRBV29-1, the J gene TRBJ1-4; TRBD1 is a possible D gene (6 bases). Trimming removed 6 bases from V and 7 bases from J, with 15 bases in between. CDR1 SQVTM and CDR2 ANQGSEA come from the germline V gene. The CDR3 spans 13 residues. The CDR3 loop is CSVKQGGGEKLFF. The CDR3 nucleotides are TGCAGCGTGAAACAGGGCGGCGGTGAAAAACTGTTTTTT.

This chain connects TRBV7-3 to TRBJ2-1; TRBD2 might be the D (6 bases). Per the germline V gene, CDR1 is SGHTA and CDR2 is FQGTGA. The CDR3 is made up of 16 amino acids. V gave up 2 bases and J gave up 8 bases, with 19 bases separating them. The CDR3 DNA reads as TGTGCCAGCAGCTTACTTAGCGGACTCGTCGGAGATGAGCAGTTCTTC. It translates to CASSLLSGLVGDEQFF.

This chain uses TRBV6-4 with TRBJ1-1; unclear D gene. Trimming left V 2 bases short and J 7 bases short, with 11 bases between. Germline CDR1 and CDR2: MRHNA and SNTAGT. CDR3 length: 13 amino acids. The CDR3 loop reads CASSDEARSEAFF. The CDR3, as DNA: TGTGCCAGCAGTGACGAGGCTCGGAGTGAAGCTTTCTTT.

J is TRBJ1-5 and V is TRBV5-6; possible D gene TRBD1, 6 bases. V was pared by 0 bases and J by 0 bases, with 13 bases between. Germline V gene lookup returns CDR1 SGHDT and CDR2 YYEEEE. The CDR3 has 17 residues. In DNA form, the CDR3 reads TGTGCCAGCAGCTTGGGAGGGGGGGCACATAGCAATCAGCCCCAGCATTTT. Translation: CASSLGGGAHSNQPQHF.

V and J are TRBV5-1 and TRBJ2-1, with 11 bases identical to TRBD2. Germline V gives CDR1 SGHRS, CDR2 YFSETQ. The V segment lost 0 bases and the J segment 5 bases; nucleotides outside the gene matches: 7. This CDR3 is built from 17 residues. CDR3 in amino acids: CASSLALAGGGDNEQFF. CDR3 DNA: TGCGCCAGCAGCTTGGCTCTAGCGGGAGGTGGGGACAATGAGCAGTTCTTC.

The chain employs TRBV18 and TRBJ2-5; 8 positions match TRBD1. Germline V lookup: CDR1 KGHSH, CDR2 LQKENI. The length of the CDR3 is 13 residues. V trimming: 2 bases; J trimming: 5 bases; junction bases outside the gene matches: 1. In nucleotides, the CDR3 is TGTGCCAGCTCACCAGGACAGGGTGAGACCCAGTACTTC. This encodes CASSPGQGETQYF.

DNA of the CDR3: TGTGCCTGGACCGCTGGAAACACCATATATTTT. Its translation: CAWTAGNTIYF. The chain couples TRBV30 to TRBJ1-3, with D unresolved. The germline V gene encodes CDR1 GTSNPN and CDR2 SVGIG (reference sequence). The CDR3 contains 11 residues. V dropped 4 bases and J dropped 2 bases, with 3 bases sitting between them. Variable domain in full (rest from reference TRBV30 and TRBJ1-3): SQTIHQWPATLVQPVGSPLSLECTVEGTSNPNLYWYRQAAGRGLQLLFYSVGIGQISSEVPQNLSASRPQDRQFILSSKKLLLSDSGFYLCAWTAGNTIYFGEGSWLTVV.

The chain combines TRBV5-1 with TRBJ1-1, with 9 bases fitting TRBD1. The CDR3 length is 18 residues. Germline V lookup: CDR1 SGHRS, CDR2 YFSETQ. The junction had 13 bases not matched to a gene; V was cut back by 1 base and J by 3 bases. The CDR3, as DNA: TGCGCCAGCAGCTTGTTTACAGGGGGCGCGCTTGGCGACACTGAAGCTTTCTTT. Translating it yields CASSLFTGGALGDTEAFF.

Points on this clone: Distinct nucleotide sequences in the sample also encode this CDR3. The V and J genes are TRBV2 and TRBJ1-4, with D possibly being TRBD1 (6 bases). CDR3 length: 15 residues. Germline V CDR1 and CDR2: SNHLY, FYNNEI. Trimming left V 6 bases short and J 8 bases short, with 19 bases between. The CDR3 loop reads CASRPTGMSLEKLFF. The CDR3 DNA is TGTGCCAGCAGGCCCACAGGGATGAGCTTAGAAAAACTGTTTTTT.

The chain links TRBV18 to TRBJ1-1, with a possible D match to TRBD1 (5 bases). The CDR3 is 15 amino acids. The V end was cut by 2 bases, the J end by 6 bases, with 16 bases between. The germline V gene has CDR1 KGHSH and CDR2 LQKENI. The CDR3 nucleotides read TGTGCCAGCTCACCAGGACGGGGGGATCTCCCTGAAGCTTTCTTT. This sequence encodes CASSPGRGDLPEAFF. The full variable domain, in which reference TRBV18 and TRBJ1-1 provide the parts outside the CDR3, is NAGVMQNPRHLVRRRGQEARLRCSPMKGHSHVYWYRQLPEEGLKFMVYLQKENIIDESGMPKERFSAEFPKEGPSILRIQQVVRGDSAAYFCASSPGRGDLPEAFFGQGTRLTVV.

This chain links TRBV19 with TRBJ1-2; a weak D match, TRBD1 (5 bases). The CDR3 has 18 residues. From germline, CDR1 is LNHDA and CDR2 SQIVND (reference sequence). Trimming left V 1 base short and J 6 bases short, with 24 bases between. CDR3 residues: CASSIGRDRGIPRDGYTF. The CDR3 nucleotides read TGTGCCAGTAGTATAGGAAGAGACCGAGGTATCCCCAGGGATGGCTACACCTTC.

The chain is built from TRBV18 and TRBJ1-3; D is unclear. V lost 3 bases, J lost 0 bases, and 12 bases lay in between. CDR1 and CDR2 from the germline V gene are KGHSH and LQKENI. CDR3 size: 16 residues. The CDR3 region has the DNA TGTGCCAGCTCACCCGGGATTAATCTCTCTGGAAACACCATATATTTT. It yields the protein CASSPGINLSGNTIYF.

This chain joins TRBV5-8 and TRBJ2-7, with 7 bases aligning to TRBD1. This CDR3 is built from 15 residues. J lost 2 bases, V lost 4 bases, and 9 bases had no gene match. CDR1 and CDR2 from the germline V gene are SGHTS and YDEGEE. CDR3 coding DNA: TGTGCCAGCAGCCCACCGGACAGGCTCACCTACGAGCAGTACTTC. Amino acid sequence: CASSPPDRLTYEQYF.

V and J are TRBV4-1 and TRBJ2-7; TRBD1 agrees at 7 bases. Germline V lookup: CDR1 MGHRA, CDR2 YSYEKL. This CDR3 region has 15 residues. V lost 5 bases to trimming and J lost 7 bases; unmatched junction nucleotides: 14. CDR3 protein: CASSYGQATTKEQYF. CDR3 in DNA: TGCGCCAGCAGCTACGGACAGGCGACGACCAAGGAGCAGTACTTC.

The rearrangement uses TRBV6-1 and TRBJ1-5, with D possibly TRBD1 on 6 matching bases. The CDR3 extends over 15 amino acids. From germline, CDR1 is MNHNS and CDR2 SASEGT. V was trimmed by 2 bases and J by 4 bases, leaving 12 bases between them. For the CDR3, the DNA is TGTGCCAGCAGTGAATGGGGGCTCGAAAATCAGCCCCAGCATTTT. Translation gives CASSEWGLENQPQHF.

The chain couples TRBV4-2 to TRBJ1-4, with D unclear. The V gene lost 0 bases and the J gene lost 5 bases, with 13 bases spanning the gap. Germline V lookup: CDR1 LGHNA, CDR2 YNFKEQ. This CDR3 contains 16 residues. CDR3 in amino acids: CASSQDRRAPNEKLFF. The CDR3 DNA reads as TGTGCCAGCAGCCAAGATCGGAGGGCCCCCAATGAAAAACTGTTTTTT.

This rearrangement joins TRBV19 to TRBJ1-2; 8 bases are shared with TRBD1. The CDR3 is made up of 15 amino acids. Unmatched junction bases numbered 12, after V lost 5 bases and J lost 7 bases. Germline V CDR1 and CDR2: LNHDA, SQIVND (reference sequence). Written as DNA, the CDR3 is TGTGCCAGTAGTCCCTTACCGGGACAGGAGGGTGGCTACACCTTC. It codes for CASSPLPGQEGGYTF.

V gene TRBV2 combines with J gene TRBJ1-6; no clear D gene. The CDR3 has 13 residues. Trimming removed 4 bases from V and 7 bases from J, with 8 bases in between. Germline V gives CDR1 SNHLY, CDR2 FYNNEI. The CDR3 DNA reads TGTGCCAGCAGTGGGGAGAGCAATTCACCCCTCCACTTT. Translating it yields CASSGESNSPLHF.

The chain employs TRBV7-8 and TRBJ2-2; TRBD2 matches at 9 bases. With 6 bases clipped from V and 4 bases from J, the junction kept 6 bases outside the gene matches. Germline CDR1 is SGHVS and CDR2 is FQNEAQ. The CDR3 has 15 residues. The CDR3 spells CASRFLAGFTGELFF. DNA for the CDR3: TGTGCCAGCAGGTTCCTAGCGGGGTTCACCGGGGAGCTGTTTTTT. The entire variable domain, with the rest obtained from reference TRBV7-8 and TRBJ2-2, is as follows: GAGVSQSPRYKVAKRGQDVALRCDPISGHVSLFWYQQALGQGPEFLTYFQNEAQLDKSGLPSDRFFAERPEGSVSTLKIQRTQQEDSAVYLCASRFLAGFTGELFFGEGSRLTVL.

V and J are TRBV28 and TRBJ2-7; TRBD1 agrees at 11 bases. Germline V gives CDR1 MDHEN, CDR2 SYDVKM. This CDR3 has 13 residues. V shed 8 bases, J shed 4 bases, and the junction held 4 bases outside the gene matches. The chain's CDR3 is CASGWDRGYEQYF. The CDR3 DNA reads as TGTGCCAGCGGCTGGGACAGGGGGTACGAGCAGTACTTC. The full variable domain, in which reference TRBV28 and TRBJ2-7 provide the parts outside the CDR3, is DVKVTQSSRYLVKRTGEKVFLECVQDMDHENMFWYRQDPGLGLRLIYFSYDVKMKEKGDIPEGYSVSREKKERFSLILESASTNQTSMYLCASGWDRGYEQYFGPGTRLTVT.

This chain connects TRBV7-2 to TRBJ2-7, with 7 bases aligning to TRBD2. The junction had 3 bases not matched to a gene; V was cut back by 1 base and J by 0 bases. CDR3 length: 15 residues. Looked up from germline, CDR1 is SGHTA and CDR2 is FQGNSA. CDR3 protein: CASSLDGGSSYEQYF. The CDR3 bases are TGTGCCAGCAGCTTAGACGGCGGGAGCTCCTACGAGCAGTACTTC.

This clone showed up just a few times. The chain is built from TRBV6-6 and TRBJ2-3, with 7 bases matching TRBD1. CDR3 length: 14 amino acids. Germline V lookup: CDR1 MNHNY, CDR2 SVGAGI (reference sequence). The V segment lost 4 bases and the J segment 0 bases; nucleotides outside the gene matches: 1. The CDR3 sequence: CASSWDRSTDTQYF. In nucleotides, the CDR3 is TGTGCCAGCAGTTGGGACAGAAGCACAGATACGCAGTATTTT.

The chain combines TRBV6-5 with TRBJ1-4, with D maybe TRBD1 (6 bases). Germline lookup yields CDR1 MNHEY and CDR2 SVGAGI. The CDR3 spans 15 residues. Deletions cut 4 bases from V and 5 bases from J, with 14 bases between. The CDR3 bases are TGTGCCAGCAGTTCCCAGGGGCTCCCGAATGAAAAACTGTTTTTT. Its protein is CASSSQGLPNEKLFF.

This chain joins TRBV27 and TRBJ1-1; D remains ambiguous. Germline CDR1 and CDR2: MNHEY and SMNVEV (reference sequence). The CDR3 is made up of 12 amino acids. V dropped 4 bases and J dropped 4 bases, with 7 bases sitting between them. The CDR3 DNA reads as TGTGCCAGCAGTTCCACCGGCACTGAAGCTTTCTTT. The encoded protein is CASSSTGTEAFF.

The chain joins TRBV5-1 to TRBJ2-7, with D perhaps matching TRBD1 (5 bases). V lost 5 bases to trimming and J lost 3 bases, with 12 bases between them. This CDR3 has 13 residues. Germline V gene sequence: CDR1 SGHRS, CDR2 YFSETQ. The CDR3 sequence: CASRMDTYYEQYF. The CDR3 nucleotides are TGCGCCAGCAGGATGGACACATACTACGAGCAGTACTTC.

The genes are TRBV11-2 and TRBJ1-1, with D possibly being TRBD1 (5 bases). Trimming left V 6 bases short and J 7 bases short, with 6 bases between. Germline CDR1 SGHAT, CDR2 FQNNGV. CDR3 length equals 10 residues. DNA of the CDR3: TGTGCCAGCAGAGACAGTGAAGCTTTCTTT. Amino acids: CASRDSEAFF.

The V gene is TRBV7-6, the J gene TRBJ2-3; maybe TRBD2 (6 bases). Germline V gene sequence: CDR1 SGHVS, CDR2 FNYEAQ. Trimming took off 4 bases at V and 5 bases at J, with 13 bases between the two ends. This CDR3 is built from 14 residues. Here the CDR3 reads CASSSGGAQDTQYF. CDR3 in DNA: TGTGCCAGCAGCTCCGGAGGGGCCCAAGATACGCAGTATTTT.